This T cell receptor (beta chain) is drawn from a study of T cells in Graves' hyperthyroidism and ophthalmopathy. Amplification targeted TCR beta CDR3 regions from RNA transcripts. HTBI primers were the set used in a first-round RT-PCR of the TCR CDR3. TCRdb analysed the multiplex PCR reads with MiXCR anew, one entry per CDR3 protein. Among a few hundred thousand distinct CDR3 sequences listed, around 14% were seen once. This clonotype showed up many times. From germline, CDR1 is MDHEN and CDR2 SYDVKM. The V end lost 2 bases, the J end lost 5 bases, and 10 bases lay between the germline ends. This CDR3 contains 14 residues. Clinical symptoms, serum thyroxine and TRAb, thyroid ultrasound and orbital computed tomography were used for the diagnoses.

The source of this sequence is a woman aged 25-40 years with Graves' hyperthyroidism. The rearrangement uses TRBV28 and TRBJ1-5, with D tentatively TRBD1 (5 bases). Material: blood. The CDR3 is CASSLIGAHQPQHF. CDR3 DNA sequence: TGTGCCAGCAGTTTAATAGGGGCTCATCAGCCCCAGCATTTT.